A selection of T cell receptor beta chains follows, all from one sample in a study of OX40 agonist ivuxolimab in advanced cancers. Libraries were prepared by immunoSEQ multiplex PCR; TCRdb keeps only in-frame clonotypes and omits some of them. The table lists around 110,000 clones, less than 95% of them singletons. The sequences come from CD4+ or CD8+ T cells sorted from blood, collected in a trial of the OX40 agonist ivuxolimab. The receptors stem from an adult with an advanced solid tumor such as melanoma, head and neck, liver or kidney cancer. CDR3s include the opening cysteine and the closing phenylalanine or tryptophan. A D gene is named only where the DNA matches it firmly. Not every row has a clone size; where given, it reads once, few, many or a size class.

>TRBJ1-3|NA|NA|TRBV5-5
TGTGCCAGCAGCTTTCTCCATTTCTCTGGAAACACCATATATTTT
CASSFLHFSGNTIYF
>TRBJ2-1|NA|NA|TRBV5-1
TGCGCCAGCAGCTTGGGCGTTGGGGACCTAGGGACAGAGCAGTTCTTC
CASSLGVGDLGTEQFF
>TRBJ2-1|NA|TRBD1|TRBV14
TGTGCCAGCAGCCAAGGGGCAGGGGGAACCTACAATGAGCAGTTCTTC
CASSQGAGGTYNEQFF
>TRBJ2-7|NA|TRBD1|TRBV19
TGTGCCAGTAGTGCCCGGACAGGGGCGAAATCCTACGAGCAGTACTTC
CASSARTGAKSYEQYF
>TRBJ2-5|few|NA|TRBV6-5
TGTGCCAGCAGTTACGGGGAGACCCAGTACTTC
CASSYGETQYF
>TRBJ2-1|once|NA|TRBV28
TGTGCCAGCAGTTCCCACTTCGGGGCTGAGCAGTTCTTC
CASSSHFGAEQFF
>TRBJ2-7|NA|TRBD1|TRBV7-9
TGTGCCAGCCGGCAGGGGGCCGAGCAGTACTTC
CASRQGAEQYF
>TRBJ2-3|NA|NA|TRBV9
TGTGCCAGCAGCGTAGCCCCCACAGATACGCAGTATTTT
CASSVAPTDTQYF
>TRBJ1-5|NA|TRBD1|TRBV6-6
TGTGCCAGCAAAGGACAGGGCGAGATGCAGCCCCAGCATTTT
CASKGQGEMQPQHF
>TRBJ1-1|NA|NA|TRBV6-1
TGTGCCAGCAGCAGGGAGAGCACTGAAGCTTTCTTT
CASSRESTEAFF
>TRBJ2-2|NA|NA|TRBV5-4
TGTGCCAGCAGCTACGGACAGAAATACACCGGGGAGCTGTTTTTT
CASSYGQKYTGELFF
>TRBJ2-7|NA|NA|TRBV6-5
TGTGCCAGCAGTCCGGACGGGTCGGCTCTCCGGCAGTACTTC
CASSPDGSALRQYF
>TRBJ1-1|NA|NA|TRBV7-8
TGTGCCAGCAGCTTGTCTCTGAACACTGAAGCTTTCTTT
CASSLSLNTEAFF
>TRBJ2-7|NA|NA|TRBV7-2
TGTGCCAGCAGCATCGTTAGGGGCTCCTACGAGCAGTACTTC
CASSIVRGSYEQYF
>TRBJ1-1|NA|NA|TRBV28
TGTGCCAGCAGTTTACGTATTGGGAACACTGAAGCTTTCTTT
CASSLRIGNTEAFF
>TRBJ1-2|once|NA|TRBV28
TGTGCCAGCAACCCCGGTGGGGTTAATGGCTACACCTTC
CASNPGGVNGYTF
>TRBJ2-7|NA|NA|TRBV30
TGTGCCTGGAGTGTACGAGGGGCCTACTACTACGAGCAGTACTTC
CAWSVRGAYYYEQYF
>TRBJ1-1|NA|NA|TRBV7-3
TGTGCCAGCAGCCCTACATCGGTGAACACTGAAGCTTTCTTT
CASSPTSVNTEAFF
>TRBJ1-3|NA|TRBD1|TRBV28
TGTGCCAGCAGGCTGACAGGGGCTCCGGGAAACACCATATATTTT
CASRLTGAPGNTIYF
>TRBJ1-4|NA|NA|TRBV30
TGTGCCTGGAGTGCCCCCAGGGGTTTGAACGAAAAACTGTTTTTT
CAWSAPRGLNEKLFF
>TRBJ2-1|once|NA|TRBV4-1
TGCGCCAGCAGCCCTGCCGGGACACACAATGAGCAGTTCTTC
CASSPAGTHNEQFF
>TRBJ1-1|NA|NA|TRBV2
TGTGCCAGCAGTGAGTCGCGGGCACCTGAAGCTTTCTTT
CASSESRAPEAFF
>TRBJ2-3|NA|NA|TRBV30
TGTGCCTGGAGTGGAGTGGATACGCAGTATTTT
CAWSGVDTQYF
>TRBJ1-5|NA|NA|TRBV6-5
TGTGCCAGCAAACAGGATGGAGGGCAGCCCCAGCATTTT
CASKQDGGQPQHF
>TRBJ2-6|NA|TRBD1|TRBV9
TGTGCCAGCAGCCCGGGGACAGGGTCTTCGGGGGCCAACGTCCTGACTTTC
CASSPGTGSSGANVLTF
>TRBJ1-2|NA|NA|TRBV5-5
TGTGCCAGCAGCTTTGGGGGGCAGATCTATGGCTACACCTTC
CASSFGGQIYGYTF
>TRBJ1-6|once|NA|TRBV7-2
TGTGCCAGCGCCATTGCGGCGGGACGGGGAAATTCACCCCTCCACTTT
CASAIAAGRGNSPLHF
>TRBJ1-1|NA|NA|TRBV6-6
TGTGCCAGCAGTTGGGGGGAGGGGAGGGCTTTCTTT
CASSWGEGRAFF
>TRBJ1-5|NA|NA|TRBV5-6
TGTGCCAGCAGCTTGGTAGATCAGCCCCAGCATTTT
CASSLVDQPQHF
>TRBJ1-5|NA|NA|TRBV7-9
TGTGCCAGCAGCTTTGCAAGCAATCAGCCCCAGCATTTT
CASSFASNQPQHF
>TRBJ2-7|few|NA|TRBV15
TGTGCCACCAGCAGAGAATATGAGGGCTACGAGCAGTACTTC
CATSREYEGYEQYF
>TRBJ2-7|NA|NA|TRBV14
TGTGCCAGCAGACAGAGGGGGGGACTCTGGAGGTTC
CASRQRGGLWRF
>TRBJ1-2|few|NA|TRBV10-3
TGTGCCATCAGTGAGGGGACGGTCTATGGCTACACCTTC
CAISEGTVYGYTF
>TRBJ2-2|few|NA|TRBV30
TGTGCCTGGAGTGTACGAGGTGCCGGGGAGCTGTTTTTT
CAWSVRGAGELFF
>TRBJ1-5|NA|TRBD1|TRBV19
TGTGCCAGTAGTGGCGAGGACAGGGGATTTGGTCAGCCCCAGCATTTT
CASSGEDRGFGQPQHF
>TRBJ1-2|NA|NA|TRBV4-2
TGTGCCAGCAGCCTCGGGGAAGGGGCTGGCTACACCTTC
CASSLGEGAGYTF
>TRBJ1-2|NA|TRBD1|TRBV29-1
TGCAGCGTTGAATCGCGGACAGGGTACTATGGCTACACCTTC
CSVESRTGYYGYTF
>TRBJ1-5|NA|NA|TRBV19
TGTGCCACCCGGGGGGGGACTAGCAATCAGCCCCAGCATTTT
CATRGGTSNQPQHF
>TRBJ2-6|NA|TRBD1|TRBV9
TGTGCCAGCAGTGGAACAACGGCAGGGGGACCCGGGGCCAACGTCCTGACTTTC
CASSGTTAGGPGANVLTF
>TRBJ1-6|NA|TRBD1|TRBV5-6
TGTGCCAGCAGCTTTTTAGACAGGGCTTCACCCCTCCACTTT
CASSFLDRASPLHF
>TRBJ2-1|NA|TRBD2|TRBV2
TGTGCCAGCAGTGGGCTCGGGGGACTAGCGGGGGCGGTACAGTTCTTC
CASSGLGGLAGAVQFF
>TRBJ2-2|NA|TRBD2|TRBV18
TGTGCCAGCTCACCTCTTCGGGGGGCGAACACCGGGGAGCTGTTTTTT
CASSPLRGANTGELFF
>TRBJ1-1|NA|NA|TRBV5-4
TGTGCCAGCAGCGTCCTGGCGGGGGGGAACACTGAAGCTTTCTTT
CASSVLAGGNTEAFF
>TRBJ2-7|NA|TRBD2|TRBV18
TGTGCCAGCTCACCGGCGGGGGGGCCCTACGAGCAGTACTTC
CASSPAGGPYEQYF
>TRBJ1-3|NA|NA|TRBV18
TGTGCCAGCTCGCAGTCGGAGCGCTCTGGAAACACCATATATTTT
CASSQSERSGNTIYF